This TCR beta chain was recorded in a study of control samples from healthy donors and cancer patients. The protocol was immunoSEQ multiplex PCR, while the TCRdb copy is restricted to in-frame clones and leaves out a portion. Of under 100,000 clones listed, around 90% are singletons. Germline-derived CDR1 and CDR2 are SGHTA and FQGTGA. The CDR3 sequence is 14 residues long. After removal of 5 bases from V and 5 bases from J, the junction contained 5 bases not matched to a gene. The chain combines TRBV7-3 with TRBJ2-1; 8 bases map to TRBD1. The sample comprised PBMCs. This clonotype originated in a woman aged 50 to 65 with colorectal cancer. The CDR3 DNA sequence: TGTGCCAGCAGCCAGACAGGGGCCCACAATGAGCAGTTCTTC. Translation gives CASSQTGAHNEQFF.